This entry lists 20 T cell receptor beta chains sequenced from one sample in a study of blood T cell repertoires in COVID-19. TCRdb's copy holds only in-frame clones and misses some; the assay was immunoSEQ multiplex PCR. The sample holds roughly 120,000 clones, roughly nine tenths seen once. Input material: peripheral blood. These receptors originate from a man between 50 and 59 years old with active COVID-19.

This rearrangement joins TRBV11-3 to TRBJ2-5; 12 bases are a match to TRBD2. Germline values: CDR1 SGHNT, CDR2 YENEEA. After removal of 3 bases from V and 4 bases from J, the junction contained 3 bases not matched to a gene. CDR3 length: 15 residues. The CDR3 here is CASSFLAGGGETQYF. Here the CDR3 DNA reads TGTGCCAGCAGCTTCCTAGCGGGAGGGGGAGAGACCCAGTACTTC.

V gene TRBV11-3 combines with J gene TRBJ2-7; no reliable D call. Germline V gene data show CDR1 as SGHNT and CDR2 as YENEEA. The length of the CDR3 is 13 residues. Trimming removed 8 bases at V and 4 bases at J, with 15 bases between. The CDR3 DNA sequence: TGTGCCAGCGGAATCAGCGTAAGGTACGAGCAGTACGTC. Its protein product is CASGISVRYEQYV.

J is TRBJ2-7 and V is TRBV13; TRBD1 is a possible D gene (6 bases). The CDR3 length is 17 residues. V was trimmed by 5 bases and J by 5 bases, leaving 25 bases between them. CDR1 is PRHDT, CDR2 FYEKMQ, per germline (reference sequence). The CDR3 DNA is TGTGCCAGCAGCCACTCTCGTGGTCGCAGGGGCTACAACGAGCAGTACTTC. It encodes CASSHSRGRRGYNEQYF. The variable domain in full, completed from reference TRBV13 and TRBJ2-7, reads AAGVIQSPRHLIKEKRETATLKCYPIPRHDTVYWYQQGPGQDPQFLISFYEKMQSDKGSIPDRFSAQQFSDYHSELNMSSLELGDSALYFCASSHSRGRRGYNEQYFGPGTRLTVT.

The V and J genes are TRBV18 and TRBJ2-3; TRBD1 matches at 9 bases. This CDR3 contains 14 residues. The germline CDR1 and CDR2 sequences are KGHSH and LQKENI. Germline trimming cut 8 bases from V and 3 bases from J; bases unmatched to any gene: 6. The DNA of the CDR3 is TGTGCCAGCACCCCGGACAGGGGTACAGATACGCAGTATTTT. This codes for CASTPDRGTDTQYF.

The gene calls are TRBV20-1 and TRBJ2-6; 12 bases are a match to TRBD2. The CDR3 runs to 17 residues. V dropped 3 bases and J dropped 2; count of bases not matched to a gene: 5. Germline CDR1 reads DFQATT; CDR2 reads SNEGSKA (reference sequence). The CDR3 DNA follows: TGCAGTGCTAGTCCCCTAGCGGGAGGGCCTGGGGCCAACGTCCTGACTTTC. Protein sequence: CSASPLAGGPGANVLTF.

This chain uses TRBV10-2 with TRBJ2-7, with a weak D call TRBD1 (6 bases). V lost 0 bases and J lost 6, with 9 bases in between. The CDR3 extends over 13 amino acids. Germline V gives CDR1 WSHSY, CDR2 SAAADI. The CDR3 DNA follows: TGCGCCAGCAGTGAGTCGACAGGTGGCGAGCAGTACTTC. This codes for CASSESTGGEQYF.

V usage is TRBV6-5 and J usage is TRBJ2-2; 7 nucleotides line up with TRBD1. Germline CDR1 is MNHEY and CDR2 is SVGAGI. V lost 6 bases and J lost 4; bases outside the gene matches: 2. The CDR3 is 13 amino acids. The CDR3: CASRTGPTGELFF. CDR3 bases: TGTGCCAGCAGGACAGGGCCCACCGGGGAGCTGTTTTTT.

V and J are TRBV7-7 and TRBJ1-3, with D possibly TRBD1 on 5 matching bases. Germline V CDR1 and CDR2: SSHAT, FNYEAQ (reference sequence). This CDR3 comprises 14 residues. The ends were cut back, 5 bases at V and 0 bases at J, with 8 bases in the middle. The DNA of the CDR3 is TGTGCCAGCAGCGTGGACAACTCTGGAAACACCATATATTTT. Its translation: CASSVDNSGNTIYF.

The count of this clone is one. The V call is TRBV2, the J call TRBJ2-3, with D perhaps matching TRBD1 (6 bases). The V end was cut by 3 bases, the J end by 2 bases, with 12 bases between. Germline assignment: CDR1 SNHLY and CDR2 FYNNEI. The CDR3 spans 15 residues. CDR3 in amino acids: CASSEGDNPTDTQYF. CDR3 coding DNA: TGTGCCAGCAGTGAGGGGGACAACCCCACAGATACGCAGTATTTT.

V gene TRBV7-2 combines with J gene TRBJ1-3; D is unclear. Per the germline V gene, CDR1 is SGHTA and CDR2 is FQGNSA. Trimming removed 5 bases at V and 3 bases at J, with 11 bases between. There are 14 residues in the CDR3. This chain's CDR3 is CASSRDSVGNTIYF. For the CDR3, the DNA is TGTGCCAGCAGCCGCGACTCGGTTGGAAACACCATATATTTT. The variable domain in full, with the rest retrieved from reference TRBV7-2 and TRBJ1-3, is GAGVSQSPSNKVTEKGKDVELRCDPISGHTALYWYRQSLGQGLEFLIYFQGNSAPDKSGLPSDRFSAERTGGSVSTLTIQRTQQEDSAVYLCASSRDSVGNTIYFGEGSWLTVV.

The V and J genes are TRBV6-5 and TRBJ2-3, with 8 bases aligning to TRBD2. The CDR3 totals 16 residues. Germline-derived CDR1 and CDR2 are MNHEY and SVGAGI. After removal of 0 bases from V and 6 bases from J, the junction contained 8 bases not matched to a gene. The CDR3 nucleotides read TGTGCCAGCAGTTACTCTAGCGGGGACCCAGTGGATACGCAGTATTTT. Protein product: CASSYSSGDPVDTQYF.

This clone appeared a single time. CDR3 loop: CASSIRGANTGELFF. CDR3 in DNA: TGTGCCAGTAGTATCCGGGGGGCGAACACCGGGGAGCTGTTTTTT. V and J are TRBV19 and TRBJ2-2, with 7 bases aligning to TRBD2. The CDR3 spans 15 residues. Germline CDR1 reads LNHDA; CDR2 reads SQIVND (reference sequence). V gave up 3 bases and J gave up 0 bases; unmatched junction bases: 1.

The chain uses TRBV7-7 and TRBJ2-7, with D tentatively TRBD2 (6 bases). Per germline, CDR1 SSHAT and CDR2 FNYEAQ (reference sequence). This CDR3 has 14 residues. V lost 7 bases to trimming and J lost 2 bases, with 15 bases between them. In DNA, the CDR3 is TGTGCCAGCAACCACTGGGGGGATACCTACGAGCAGTACGTC. Encoded protein: CASNHWGDTYEQYV.

The chain couples TRBV6-5 to TRBJ1-1; D is possibly TRBD1 (6 bases). This CDR3 is 14 amino acids long. Germline V gene sequence: CDR1 MNHEY, CDR2 SVGAGI. V lost 5 bases and J lost 5, with 15 bases in between. The CDR3 here is CASSQTGWRTEAFF. CDR3 bases: TGTGCCAGCAGTCAAACAGGGTGGAGGACTGAAGCTTTCTTT.

V is TRBV6-5 and J is TRBJ1-1; D remains unclear. The germline CDR1 and CDR2 sequences are MNHEY and SVGAGI. The CDR3 has 12 residues. V lost 5 bases and J lost 7, with 11 bases in between. DNA for the CDR3: TGTGCCAGCAGTCGACAAAGGAATGAAGCTTTCTTT. Translation gives CASSRQRNEAFF.

The chain links TRBV11-2 to TRBJ2-1, with D unclear. The CDR3 runs to 11 residues. The germline V gene has CDR1 SGHAT and CDR2 FQNNGV. Trimming shortened V by 7 bases and J by 4 bases, and 5 bases separated the two germline ends. The CDR3 loop reads CASTLYNEQFF. The CDR3 bases are TGTGCCAGCACCCTTTACAATGAGCAGTTCTTC.

The gene calls are TRBV28 and TRBJ2-2; 8 bases fit TRBD2. This CDR3 has 17 amino acids. Germline loops: CDR1 MDHEN, CDR2 SYDVKM. With 5 bases clipped from V and 1 base from J, the junction kept 9 bases outside the gene matches. The CDR3 coding sequence is TGTGCCAGCAGTCCCAGTCAGCTAGCGGGGAACACCGGGGAGCTGTTTTTT. It codes for CASSPSQLAGNTGELFF.

This chain links TRBV14 with TRBJ2-3; the D is unclear. The CDR3 contains 12 residues. Trimming took 1 base from V and 3 from J, leaving 2 bases between them. CDR1 SGHDN and CDR2 FVKESK come from the germline V gene. CDR3 loop: CASSQATDTQYF. The DNA for the CDR3 is TGTGCCAGCAGCCAAGCGACAGATACGCAGTATTTT.

The chain links TRBV6-2 or TRBV6-3 to TRBJ1-5; D might be TRBD1 (6 bases). From germline, CDR1 is MNHEY and CDR2 SVGEGT. Trimming left V 5 bases short and J 4 bases short, with 12 bases between. The CDR3 consists of 14 residues. The CDR3 coding sequence is TGTGCCAGCAGTAAAGGACAGCTTAATCAGCCCCAGCATTTT. It codes for CASSKGQLNQPQHF.

CDR3 residues: CASRSGQVNTGELFF. CDR3 DNA: TGTGCCAGCAGGTCGGGACAGGTGAACACCGGGGAGCTGTTTTTT. The chain carries TRBV6-6 and TRBJ2-2, with 8 bases that match TRBD1. This CDR3 is built from 15 residues. V was clipped by 6 bases and J by 1 base; unmatched bases: 4. CDR1 and CDR2 from the germline V gene are MNHNY and SVGAGI (reference sequence).